These T cell receptor beta chains were read from a single sample in a study of control samples from healthy donors and cancer patients. TCRdb's table, derived via immunoSEQ multiplex PCR, lists solely in-frame clones and lacks some. Altogether 100,000 to 150,000 clones are present, more than 75% being singletons, with the ten largest covering around 3%. The sample consisted of blood. These TCRs come from a man in his fifties or sixties in good health. Each CDR3 is given with its conserved first and last residue. The D gene is left open where the match is weak. The size field is filled for only some rows; it gives once, few, many or a size class.

J gene: TRBJ1-5
D gene: .
clone size: .
V gene: TRBV24-1
CDR3 protein: CATQLQGGNQPQHF
CDR3 DNA: TGTGCCACCCAATTACAGGGAGGCAATCAGCCCCAGCATTTT

J gene: TRBJ2-7
D gene: .
clone size: .
V gene: TRBV5-5
CDR3 protein: CASSLTFEAEGVGQYF
CDR3 DNA: TGTGCCAGCAGCTTGACGTTTGAGGCTGAGGGGGTTGGGCAGTACTTC

J gene: TRBJ2-6
D gene: TRBD1
clone size: .
V gene: TRBV2
CDR3 protein: CASSIDRDSGANVLTF
CDR3 DNA: TGTGCCAGCAGTATAGACAGGGACTCTGGGGCCAACGTCCTGACTTTC

J gene: TRBJ2-4
D gene: TRBD1
clone size: few
V gene: TRBV18
CDR3 protein: CASSPTGENIQYF
CDR3 DNA: TGTGCCAGCTCACCAACAGGGGAAAACATTCAGTACTTC

J gene: TRBJ1-6
D gene: .
clone size: .
V gene: TRBV10-1
CDR3 protein: CASSDSCRDFVYNSPLHF
CDR3 DNA: TGCGCCAGCAGTGATAGTTGCAGGGATTTTGTCTATAATTCACCCCTCCACTTT

J gene: TRBJ1-1
D gene: .
clone size: once
V gene: TRBV7-9
CDR3 protein: CASSHQTDTEAFF
CDR3 DNA: TGTGCCAGCAGCCATCAGACAGACACTGAAGCTTTCTTT

J gene: TRBJ1-2
D gene: .
clone size: .
V gene: TRBV5-5
CDR3 protein: CASSPGGPPYGYTF
CDR3 DNA: TGTGCCAGCAGCCCTGGGGGACCCCCCTATGGCTACACCTTC

J gene: TRBJ1-3
D gene: .
clone size: .
V gene: TRBV19
CDR3 protein: CASQEGGNTIYF
CDR3 DNA: TGTGCCAGCCAGGAAGGAGGAAACACCATATATTTT

J gene: TRBJ2-3
D gene: .
clone size: .
V gene: TRBV9
CDR3 protein: CASSVDWNTDTQYF
CDR3 DNA: TGTGCCAGCAGCGTAGACTGGAACACAGATACGCAGTATTTT

J gene: TRBJ1-2
D gene: .
clone size: .
V gene: TRBV6-1
CDR3 protein: CASSEARWGLGYGYTF
CDR3 DNA: TGTGCCAGCAGTGAAGCGCGGTGGGGGTTGGGGTATGGCTACACCTTC

J gene: TRBJ2-1
D gene: .
clone size: .
V gene: TRBV7-2
CDR3 protein: CASSLAGLPSHEQFF
CDR3 DNA: TGTGCCAGCAGCTTAGCGGGACTCCCGAGTCATGAGCAGTTCTTC

J gene: TRBJ1-2
D gene: TRBD1
clone size: .
V gene: TRBV18
CDR3 protein: CASSPQGEGRHYGYTF
CDR3 DNA: TGTGCCAGCTCACCCCAGGGGGAAGGGCGCCACTATGGCTACACCTTC

J gene: TRBJ1-2
D gene: .
clone size: .
V gene: TRBV28
CDR3 protein: CATSDRHYGYTF
CDR3 DNA: TGTGCCACCTCTGACAGACACTATGGCTACACCTTC

J gene: TRBJ2-7
D gene: .
clone size: .
V gene: TRBV6-5
CDR3 protein: CASSSPTYEQYF
CDR3 DNA: TGTGCCAGCAGTTCACCGACCTACGAGCAGTACTTC

J gene: TRBJ1-2
D gene: .
clone size: .
V gene: TRBV5-5
CDR3 protein: CASSLVPLLANYGYTF
CDR3 DNA: TGTGCCAGCAGCTTGGTGCCCTTATTGGCTAACTATGGCTACACCTTC

J gene: TRBJ2-7
D gene: .
clone size: .
V gene: TRBV5-1
CDR3 protein: CASSLGTGTNYEQYF
CDR3 DNA: TGCGCCAGCAGCTTGGGTACCGGGACAAACTACGAGCAGTACTTC

J gene: TRBJ1-2
D gene: .
clone size: .
V gene: TRBV19
CDR3 protein: CASSMGSRSGDYGYTF
CDR3 DNA: TGTGCCAGTAGTATGGGGAGCAGGTCAGGGGACTATGGCTACACCTTC

J gene: TRBJ1-1
D gene: .
clone size: .
V gene: TRBV24-1
CDR3 protein: CATSDAGTEAFF
CDR3 DNA: TGTGCCACCAGTGACGCAGGCACTGAAGCTTTCTTT

J gene: TRBJ1-1
D gene: .
clone size: .
V gene: TRBV5-5
CDR3 protein: CASSLLVNTEAFF
CDR3 DNA: TGTGCCAGCAGCTTGCTGGTCAACACTGAAGCTTTCTTT

J gene: TRBJ2-7
D gene: .
clone size: .
V gene: TRBV28
CDR3 protein: CASSLPLTIYEQYF
CDR3 DNA: TGTGCCAGCAGTTTACCCCTAACGATCTACGAGCAGTACTTC

J gene: TRBJ1-1
D gene: TRBD1
clone size: .
V gene: TRBV11-3
CDR3 protein: CASSSGQGNTEAFF
CDR3 DNA: TGTGCCAGCAGCTCCGGACAGGGGAACACTGAAGCTTTCTTT

J gene: TRBJ1-6
D gene: TRBD1
clone size: .
V gene: TRBV7-9
CDR3 protein: CASSLATGGFGSPLHF
CDR3 DNA: TGTGCCAGCAGCTTAGCGACAGGGGGGTTTGGTTCACCCCTCCACTTT

J gene: TRBJ2-7
D gene: .
clone size: .
V gene: TRBV11-2
CDR3 protein: CASSSIAGRYYEQYF
CDR3 DNA: TGTGCCAGCAGCTCAATCGCAGGGCGCTACTACGAGCAGTACTTC

J gene: TRBJ1-1
D gene: TRBD1
clone size: .
V gene: TRBV30
CDR3 protein: CAWTGGYGEAFF
CDR3 DNA: TGTGCCTGGACAGGGGGGTATGGTGAAGCTTTCTTT

J gene: TRBJ1-1
D gene: .
clone size: .
V gene: TRBV9
CDR3 protein: CASSVLPGENTEAFF
CDR3 DNA: TGTGCCAGCAGCGTACTCCCGGGAGAGAACACTGAAGCTTTCTTT

J gene: TRBJ1-6
D gene: .
clone size: .
V gene: TRBV28
CDR3 protein: CASSSTGNYSPLHF
CDR3 DNA: TGTGCCAGCAGTTCCACAGGGAACTATTCACCCCTCCACTTT

J gene: TRBJ2-1
D gene: .
clone size: once
V gene: TRBV6-2/TRBV6-3
CDR3 protein: CASSYTGNEQFF
CDR3 DNA: TGTGCCAGCAGTTACACCGGAAATGAGCAGTTCTTC

J gene: TRBJ1-5
D gene: .
clone size: .
V gene: TRBV18
CDR3 protein: CASSPPGGNQPQHF
CDR3 DNA: TGTGCCAGCTCACCACCGGGAGGCAATCAGCCCCAGCATTTT

J gene: TRBJ2-5
D gene: .
clone size: .
V gene: TRBV18
CDR3 protein: CASSPQDLAETQYF
CDR3 DNA: TGTGCCAGCTCACCACAGGACCTGGCGGAGACCCAGTACTTC

J gene: TRBJ1-2
D gene: .
clone size: .
V gene: TRBV5-1
CDR3 protein: CASSLQGLTNYGYTF
CDR3 DNA: TGCGCCAGCAGCTTGCAGGGGCTGACTAACTATGGCTACACCTTC

J gene: TRBJ1-1
D gene: .
clone size: .
V gene: TRBV10-3
CDR3 protein: CAISEDPSTEAFF
CDR3 DNA: TGTGCCATCAGTGAAGATCCGAGCACTGAAGCTTTCTTT

J gene: TRBJ2-3
D gene: .
clone size: .
V gene: TRBV27
CDR3 protein: CASTSGGSITDTQYF
CDR3 DNA: TGTGCCAGCACCTCAGGGGGGAGCATCACAGATACGCAGTATTTT

J gene: TRBJ1-2
D gene: .
clone size: .
V gene: TRBV2
CDR3 protein: CASSEAVRDYGYTF
CDR3 DNA: TGTGCCAGCAGTGAAGCGGTGCGGGACTATGGCTACACCTTC

J gene: TRBJ1-1
D gene: .
clone size: .
V gene: TRBV10-1
CDR3 protein: CASSESQGRTEAFF
CDR3 DNA: TGCGCCAGCAGTGAGTCCCAAGGAAGGACTGAAGCTTTCTTT

J gene: TRBJ2-3
D gene: .
clone size: .
V gene: TRBV7-2
CDR3 protein: CASSIGPLRPTDTQYF
CDR3 DNA: TGTGCCAGCAGCATAGGACCGTTAAGGCCCACAGATACGCAGTATTTT